The entry below describes one T cell receptor (beta chain). The antigen remains unidentified. These data belong to a study of OX40 agonist ivuxolimab in advanced cancers. Study details: Cancers in dose escalation were hepatocellular, melanoma, renal cell and head and neck. Three patients, one with hepatocellular carcinoma and two with cutaneous melanoma, responded partially.

General study points: Still undetermined is the antigen specificity of the expanded peripheral T cells. At 0.1 to 3.0 mg/kg, CD4+ and CD8+ blood T cells expanded clonally by week 6.

Generated by immunoSEQ multiplex PCR, the TCRdb table keeps only in-frame clones and is missing some. The sample lists tens of thousands of clones; approximately 89% were seen once. V was pared by 6 bases and J by 7 bases, with 7 bases of the junction left unmatched. CDR3 length equals 15 residues. CDR1 and CDR2 (germline): MNHNY, SVGAGI (reference sequence). The chain links TRBV6-6 to TRBJ2-2; 11 nucleotides match TRBD2. This receptor was taken from an adult with an advanced solid tumor such as melanoma, head and neck, liver or kidney cancer. The sample in question was CD4+ or CD8+ T cells sorted from blood, obtained in a trial of the OX40 agonist ivuxolimab. CDR3 protein: CASRMTSGASGELFF. The CDR3 DNA sequence: TGTGCCAGCAGAATGACTAGCGGGGCGAGCGGGGAGCTGTTTTTT.